This T cell receptor (beta chain) comes out of a study of blood T cell repertoires in COVID-19. TCRdb's table, derived via immunoSEQ multiplex PCR, lists solely in-frame clones and lacks some. Found here are 50,000 to 75,000 clones, about 70% of them singletons; the top ten hold around 5%. This clone was seen only once. The sequenced sample was peripheral blood. The clonotype comes from a human donor in a cohort sampled during active COVID-19.

The CDR3 loop reads CASRPWTSSETQYF. CDR3 coding DNA: TGCGCCAGCAGGCCCTGGACTAGTTCAGAGACCCAGTACTTC. The chain recombines TRBV5-1 with TRBJ2-5; 7 positions agree with TRBD2. Germline V CDR1 and CDR2: SGHRS, YFSETQ. V gave up 5 bases and J gave up 4 bases; unmatched junction bases: 8. The CDR3 is 14 residues long.